Below are 32 T cell receptor beta chains sequenced from a single sample in a study of Ad26.COV2.S vaccination and SARS-CoV-2 variants. Clones were sequenced by immunoSEQ multiplex PCR, and TCRdb holds only the in-frame ones, with some missing. The table lists over 400,000 clones, roughly 90% of them singletons. Sample treatment: 19 received Ad26.COV2.S at low or high dose, single or two shots; roughly 5 received placebo; per-sample allocation not given. Specimens were obtained on day 63 following the first vaccine or placebo injection. The specimen was peripheral blood, collected in a trial of Ad26.COV2.S vaccine versus placebo. The receptors were sampled from a person between 18 and 60 years old who received the Ad26.COV2.S COVID-19 vaccine or a placebo.

The V gene is TRBV7-9, the J gene TRBJ1-1; D is unresolved. The length of the CDR3 is 12 residues. With 1 base removed from V and 8 bases from J, the gap between germline ends came to 8 bases. Germline V gives CDR1 SEHNR, CDR2 FQNEAQ (reference sequence). The CDR3 bases are TGTGCCAGCAGCTTAGGGGTACCCGAAGCTTTCTTT. Protein product: CASSLGVPEAFF. Together with reference TRBV7-9 and TRBJ1-1, the CDR3 gives the full variable domain: DTGVSQNPRHKITKRGQNVTFRCDPISEHNRLYWYRQTLGQGPEFLTYFQNEAQLEKSRLLSDRFSAERPKGSFSTLEIQRTEQGDSAMYLCASSLGVPEAFFGQGTRLTVV.

V gene TRBV5-1 combines with J gene TRBJ2-1; the D gene is possibly TRBD2 (5 bases). V was clipped by 5 bases and J by 9 bases, with 15 bases between them. Germline CDR1 SGHRS, CDR2 YFSETQ. The CDR3 consists of 13 residues. The CDR3 loop is CASSYGRAGEQFF. The CDR3 DNA reads TGCGCCAGCAGTTACGGCCGGGCGGGTGAGCAGTTCTTC. Full variable domain (outside the CDR3, taken from reference TRBV5-1 and TRBJ2-1): KAGVTQTPRYLIKTRGQQVTLSCSPISGHRSVSWYQQTPGQGLQFLFEYFSETQRNKGNFPGRFSGRQFSNSRSEMNVSTLELGDSALYLCASSYGRAGEQFFGPGTRLTVL.

The rearrangement uses TRBV5-1 and TRBJ2-3; TRBD2 might be the D (6 bases). CDR3 length equals 14 residues. V was clipped by 0 bases and J by 4 bases, with 9 bases between them. Germline loops: CDR1 SGHRS, CDR2 YFSETQ. In DNA, the CDR3 is TGCGCCAGCAGCTTGGAACTAGCTTCAGATACGCAGTATTTT. Translation: CASSLELASDTQYF.

This chain links TRBV9 with TRBJ1-5; unclear D gene. Germline V gives CDR1 SGDLS, CDR2 YYNGEE. CDR3 length: 13 residues. The V gene lost 0 bases and the J gene lost 4 bases, with 5 bases spanning the gap. The CDR3 DNA is TGTGCCAGCAGCGTAGCTGGGAATCAGCCCCAGCATTTT. This sequence encodes CASSVAGNQPQHF.

The genes are TRBV9 and TRBJ2-3; D may be TRBD2 (6 bases). The V gene lost 4 bases and the J gene lost 6 bases, with 21 bases spanning the gap. CDR3 size: 16 residues. Germline CDR1 and CDR2: SGDLS and YYNGEE. The CDR3: CASSPKMAGFMDTQYF. In DNA form, the CDR3 reads TGTGCCAGCAGCCCGAAGATGGCGGGGTTCATGGATACGCAGTATTTT.

The gene calls are TRBV5-1 and TRBJ1-1; 7 nucleotides align to TRBD1. The CDR3 runs to 14 residues. Per the germline V gene, CDR1 is SGHRS and CDR2 is YFSETQ. With V trimmed by 3 bases and J by 4 bases, 6 bases remained unmatched. The CDR3 here is CASSSQGKITEAFF. CDR3 DNA: TGCGCCAGCAGCTCACAGGGGAAAATCACTGAAGCTTTCTTT.

The chain employs TRBV4-3 and TRBJ1-1; D remains unclear. V lost 2 bases and J lost 6, with 13 bases in between. This CDR3 comprises 14 residues. The germline V gene encodes CDR1 LGHNA and CDR2 YSLEER. In DNA, the CDR3 is TGCGCCAGCAGCCAAACGCCCGGAGTGGCTGAAGCTTTCTTT. Translation: CASSQTPGVAEAFF.

The chain recombines TRBV19 with TRBJ1-5; 7 nucleotides align to TRBD1. The CDR3 length is 12 residues. V lost 6 bases and J lost 6; bases outside the gene matches: 2. Germline lookup yields CDR1 LNHDA and CDR2 SQIVND (reference sequence). CDR3 sequence (DNA): TGTGCCAGTAGCACAGGGGTTCAGCCCCAGCATTTT. Its protein product is CASSTGVQPQHF. The full variable domain, with the rest looked up from reference TRBV19 and TRBJ1-5, is DGGITQSPKYLFRKEGQNVTLSCEQNLNHDAMYWYRQDPGQGLRLIYYSQIVNDFQKGDIAEGYSVSREKKESFPLTVTSAQKNPTAFYLCASSTGVQPQHFGDGTRLSIL.

This clone has a single count. This rearrangement joins TRBV7-8 to TRBJ1-1; maybe TRBD1 (5 bases). Germline CDR1 SGHVS, CDR2 FQNEAQ. Trimming removed 5 bases at V and 0 bases at J, with 19 bases between. The CDR3 sequence is 17 residues long. The CDR3 is CASSPYRLGTLNTEAFF. The CDR3 bases are TGTGCCAGCAGCCCCTACAGGTTGGGAACCTTGAACACTGAAGCTTTCTTT. The full variable domain, with the rest looked up from reference TRBV7-8 and TRBJ1-1, is GAGVSQSPRYKVAKRGQDVALRCDPISGHVSLFWYQQALGQGPEFLTYFQNEAQLDKSGLPSDRFFAERPEGSVSTLKIQRTQQEDSAVYLCASSPYRLGTLNTEAFFGQGTRLTVV.

The chain has TRBV4-3 and TRBJ2-7, with D perhaps TRBD2 (6 bases). The V end was cut by 0 bases, the J end by 3 bases, with 15 bases between. Germline V gives CDR1 LGHNA, CDR2 YSLEER. This CDR3 comprises 16 residues. CDR3 region: CASSQESSGDFYEQYF. Written as DNA, the CDR3 is TGCGCCAGCAGCCAAGAATCATCGGGGGATTTCTACGAGCAGTACTTC.

This sequence joins TRBV4-3 and TRBJ2-3, with D tentatively TRBD2 (7 bases). The CDR3 covers 15 residues. Trimming stripped 4 bases from V and 1 base from J, with 12 bases between. Germline CDR1 reads LGHNA; CDR2 reads YSLEER. The CDR3 protein is CASSLGRGRTDTQYF. The CDR3 bases are TGCGCCAGCAGCCTCGGGCGGGGGCGCACAGATACGCAGTATTTT.

The genes are TRBV11-2 and TRBJ1-1, with unresolved D. From germline, CDR1 is SGHAT and CDR2 FQNNGV. V was clipped by 1 base and J by 7 bases, with 7 bases between them. The CDR3 length is 12 residues. CDR3 sequence (DNA): TGTGCCAGCAGCTTAGGTGGCGGTGAAGCTTTCTTT. Its protein product is CASSLGGGEAFF.

The rearrangement uses TRBV28 and TRBJ2-3, with D tentatively TRBD1 (6 bases). V was shortened by 7 bases and J by 3 bases, with 14 bases between the two germline ends. The CDR3 contains 14 residues. Germline loops: CDR1 MDHEN, CDR2 SYDVKM. The CDR3 nucleotides are TGTGCCAGCACTCAACAGGGACAAACAGATACGCAGTATTTT. Translating gives CASTQQGQTDTQYF.

The rearrangement joins TRBV19 to TRBJ1-1, with D possibly TRBD1 on 5 matching bases. This CDR3 has 14 amino acids. From germline, CDR1 is LNHDA and CDR2 SQIVND (reference sequence). Trimming removed 5 bases from V and 3 bases from J, with 13 bases in between. CDR3 loop: CASSSWEGYTEAFF. The CDR3 bases are TGTGCCAGTAGTTCATGGGAGGGGTACACTGAAGCTTTCTTT.

The chain is built from TRBV27 and TRBJ2-1; the match to TRBD1 covers 9 bases. The germline V gene encodes CDR1 MNHEY and CDR2 SMNVEV (reference sequence). Losses at the gene ends were 4 bases for V and 4 bases for J; bases not matched to a gene: 2. The CDR3 covers 14 residues. The CDR3 nucleotides read TGTGCCAGCAGTTCGGGACAGGGATACAATGAGCAGTTCTTC. Encoded protein: CASSSGQGYNEQFF.

V and J are TRBV27 and TRBJ2-7; weak D call: TRBD1 (6 bases). The germline CDR1 and CDR2 sequences are MNHEY and SMNVEV (reference sequence). V shed 3 bases and J shed 4 bases, with 10 bases lying between them. This CDR3 is built from 13 residues. This CDR3 reads CASSLQGQYEQYF. In nucleotides, the CDR3 is TGTGCCAGCAGTTTGCAAGGACAGTACGAGCAGTACTTC.

This clone was detected only once. The genes are TRBV12-3 or TRBV12-4 and TRBJ1-6, with a weak D call TRBD1 (5 bases). The CDR3 totals 11 residues. Here the CDR3 reads CGGIYNSPLHF. CDR3 in DNA: TGTGGGGGGATCTATAATTCACCCCTCCACTTT.

The chain employs TRBV4-3 and TRBJ2-7; possible D gene TRBD2, 5 bases. V was trimmed by 0 bases and J by 2 bases, leaving 8 bases between them. The CDR3 extends over 14 amino acids. The germline V gene encodes CDR1 LGHNA and CDR2 YSLEER. The CDR3 here is CASSQESGTYEQYF. In nucleotides, the CDR3 is TGCGCCAGCAGCCAAGAATCGGGGACCTACGAGCAGTACTTC.

The rearrangement joins TRBV19 to TRBJ1-5, with D possibly matching TRBD1 (5 bases). Germline V lookup: CDR1 LNHDA, CDR2 SQIVND (reference sequence). Trimming removed 9 bases at V and 4 bases at J, with 10 bases between. This CDR3 spans 12 amino acids. CDR3 bases: TGTGCCAGCAGGGAAGGTAATCAGCCCCAGCATTTT. This gives the protein CASREGNQPQHF.

This chain links TRBV5-4 with TRBJ1-2; D gene ambiguous. V lost 0 bases to trimming and J lost 1 base, with 7 bases between them. CDR1 is SGHNT and CDR2 is YYREEE in the germline V gene (reference sequence). This CDR3 is built from 14 residues. The CDR3 DNA reads as TGTGCCAGCAGCTTGGGCCAGATTAACTATGGCTACACCTTC. It yields the protein CASSLGQINYGYTF.

The chain joins TRBV5-6 to TRBJ1-3, with a possible D match to TRBD1 (5 bases). The length of the CDR3 is 13 residues. V was cut by 4 bases and J by 7 bases, with 12 bases left in between. Germline assignment: CDR1 SGHDT and CDR2 YYEEEE. The CDR3 DNA follows: TGTGCCAGCAGCCGGGACCTTGGGAACACCATATATTTT. Translating gives CASSRDLGNTIYF.

This chain connects TRBV7-2 to TRBJ1-6; TRBD1 matches 7 bases. Germline V CDR1 and CDR2: SGHTA, FQGNSA. Trimming cost V 5 bases and J 14 bases; bases outside gene matches: 6. There are 12 residues in the CDR3. In DNA, the CDR3 is TGTGCCAGCAGCGCGGACAGGATGACCCTCCACTTT. Encoded protein: CASSADRMTLHF.

The genes are TRBV11-2 and TRBJ2-5, with D unclear. This CDR3 comprises 13 residues. The germline V gene has CDR1 SGHAT and CDR2 FQNNGV. Trimming cost V 0 bases and J 5 bases, with 7 bases left between them. The CDR3 coding sequence is TGTGCCAGCAGCTTAGAACCTTATGAGACCCAGTACTTC. Its protein product is CASSLEPYETQYF.

The J gene is TRBJ1-2, the V gene TRBV18; D uncertain. Looked up from germline, CDR1 is KGHSH and CDR2 is LQKENI. The CDR3 spans 14 residues. V was pared by 2 bases and J by 1 base, with 8 bases between. CDR3 nucleotide sequence: TGTGCCAGCTCACCAACACCCGGTAACTATGGCTACACCTTC. This codes for CASSPTPGNYGYTF. Full variable domain (outside the CDR3, taken from reference TRBV18 and TRBJ1-2): NAGVMQNPRHLVRRRGQEARLRCSPMKGHSHVYWYRQLPEEGLKFMVYLQKENIIDESGMPKERFSAEFPKEGPSILRIQQVVRGDSAAYFCASSPTPGNYGYTFGSGTRLTVV.

The V call is TRBV5-1, the J call TRBJ1-4; TRBD1 matches at 7 bases. Germline V gene data show CDR1 as SGHRS and CDR2 as YFSETQ. V was pared by 4 bases and J by 8 bases, with 8 bases of the junction left unmatched. The CDR3 contains 14 residues. CDR3 bases: TGCGCCAGCAGCATGGACAGGCTGCGGGAAAAACTGTTTTTT. Residues: CASSMDRLREKLFF.

This clone was seen only once. The chain employs TRBV5-1 and TRBJ2-3, with D unclear. Trimming removed 4 bases at V and 4 bases at J, with 13 bases between. The CDR3 runs 14 residues. Per germline, CDR1 SGHRS and CDR2 YFSETQ. The CDR3 nucleotides are TGCGCCAGCAGCCCCCTCCCGGTGTCAGATACGCAGTATTTT. Residues: CASSPLPVSDTQYF.

The chain joins TRBV7-8 to TRBJ2-3; D may correspond to TRBD1 or TRBD2 (5 bases each). CDR1 is SGHVS, CDR2 FQNEAQ, per germline. The CDR3 spans 14 residues. V was cut by 5 bases and J by 3 bases, with 12 bases left in between. The CDR3 spells CASSEGRGTDTQYF. CDR3 bases: TGTGCCAGCAGCGAGGGGCGAGGTACAGATACGCAGTATTTT.

This chain joins TRBV19 and TRBJ2-3; D gene unclear. V lost 3 bases and J 2 bases, leaving 15 bases between the germline ends. This CDR3 comprises 16 residues. CDR1 is LNHDA and CDR2 is SQIVND in the germline V gene (reference sequence). The chain's CDR3 is CASSILGAPDTDTQYF. CDR3 nucleotide sequence: TGTGCCAGTAGTATCTTAGGAGCCCCTGACACAGATACGCAGTATTTT.

The chain recombines TRBV18 with TRBJ2-6, with TRBD1 identical over 9 bases. Germline loops: CDR1 KGHSH, CDR2 LQKENI. After removal of 3 bases from V and 4 bases from J, the junction contained 19 bases not matched to a gene. This CDR3 is 21 amino acids long. CDR3 coding DNA: TGTGCCAGCTCACCCCGGAATTGGGACAGGGCACGCAGGGGAGGGGCCAACGTCCTGACTTTC. As protein: CASSPRNWDRARRGGANVLTF.

V usage is TRBV7-6 and J usage is TRBJ2-3, with D perhaps TRBD2 (5 bases). V lost 5 bases to trimming and J lost 3 bases, with 9 bases between them. The CDR3 runs 13 residues. Germline lookup yields CDR1 SGHVS and CDR2 FNYEAQ. The CDR3 region is CASSGGGTDTQYF. The DNA of the CDR3 is TGTGCCAGCAGCGGAGGAGGAACAGATACGCAGTATTTT.

The chain links TRBV9 to TRBJ1-5, with TRBD1 matching over 9 bases. The CDR3 is 15 amino acids. V lost 4 bases to trimming and J lost 6 bases; unmatched junction nucleotides: 8. Germline lookup yields CDR1 SGDLS and CDR2 YYNGEE. CDR3 region: CASSTHGTGSQPQHF. CDR3 bases: TGTGCCAGCAGCACCCATGGGACAGGGAGTCAGCCCCAGCATTTT.

This clone came up a few times. Different DNA sequences within this sample yield the same CDR3. This chain joins TRBV7-2 and TRBJ1-1, with a tentative D call TRBD1 (5 bases). Germline loops: CDR1 SGHTA, CDR2 FQGNSA. Trimming shortened V by 2 bases and J by 4 bases, and 8 bases separated the two germline ends. CDR3 length: 13 amino acids. CDR3: CASSLSGGTEAFF. DNA of the CDR3: TGTGCCAGCAGCTTATCCGGGGGCACTGAAGCTTTCTTT. The full variable domain, with the rest looked up from reference TRBV7-2 and TRBJ1-1, is GAGVSQSPSNKVTEKGKDVELRCDPISGHTALYWYRQSLGQGLEFLIYFQGNSAPDKSGLPSDRFSAERTGGSVSTLTIQRTQQEDSAVYLCASSLSGGTEAFFGQGTRLTVV.